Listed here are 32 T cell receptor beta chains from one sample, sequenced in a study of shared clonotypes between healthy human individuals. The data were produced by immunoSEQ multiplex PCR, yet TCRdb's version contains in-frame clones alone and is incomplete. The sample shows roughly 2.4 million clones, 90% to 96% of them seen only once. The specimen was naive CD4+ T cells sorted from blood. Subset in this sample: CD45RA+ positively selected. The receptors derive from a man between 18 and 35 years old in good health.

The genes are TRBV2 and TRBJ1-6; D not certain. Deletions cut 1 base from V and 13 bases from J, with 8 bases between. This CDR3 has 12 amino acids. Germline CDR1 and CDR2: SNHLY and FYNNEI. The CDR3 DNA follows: TGTGCCAGCAGTGAAGAAGTTAGCCCCCTCCACTTT. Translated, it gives CASSEEVSPLHF.

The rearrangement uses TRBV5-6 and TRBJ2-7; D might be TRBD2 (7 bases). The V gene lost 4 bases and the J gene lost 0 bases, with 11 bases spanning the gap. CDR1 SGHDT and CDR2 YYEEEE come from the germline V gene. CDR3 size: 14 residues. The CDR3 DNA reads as TGTGCCAGCAGCCCGCGGGGGCGCTCCTACGAGCAGTACTTC. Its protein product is CASSPRGRSYEQYF.

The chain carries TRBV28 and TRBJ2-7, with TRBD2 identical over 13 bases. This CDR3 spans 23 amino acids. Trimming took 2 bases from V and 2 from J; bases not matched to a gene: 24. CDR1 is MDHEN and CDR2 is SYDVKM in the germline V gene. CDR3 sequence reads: CASSLVLLDVESTSGGGTYEQYF. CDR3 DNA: TGTGCCAGCAGTTTAGTTTTGCTTGACGTGGAGTCCACTAGCGGGGGGGGAACCTACGAGCAGTACTTC.

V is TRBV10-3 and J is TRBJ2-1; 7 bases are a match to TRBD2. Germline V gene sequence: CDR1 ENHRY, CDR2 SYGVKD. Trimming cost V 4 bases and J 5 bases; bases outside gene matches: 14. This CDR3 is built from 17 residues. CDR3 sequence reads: CAISGGGSGLWDNEQFF. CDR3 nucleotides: TGTGCCATCAGTGGGGGGGGGAGCGGGTTGTGGGACAATGAGCAGTTCTTC.

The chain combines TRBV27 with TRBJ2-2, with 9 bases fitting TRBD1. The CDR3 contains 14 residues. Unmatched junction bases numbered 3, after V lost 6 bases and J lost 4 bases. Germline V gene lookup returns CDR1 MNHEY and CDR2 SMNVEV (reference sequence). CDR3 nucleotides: TGTGCCAGCAGCGGGACAGGGCGCACCGGGGAGCTGTTTTTT. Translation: CASSGTGRTGELFF.

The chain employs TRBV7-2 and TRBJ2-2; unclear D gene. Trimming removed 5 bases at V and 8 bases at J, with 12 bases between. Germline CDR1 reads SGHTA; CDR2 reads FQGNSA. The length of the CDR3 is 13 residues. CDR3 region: CASSPVDSGELFF. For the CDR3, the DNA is TGTGCCAGCAGCCCCGTTGATTCTGGGGAGCTGTTTTTT.

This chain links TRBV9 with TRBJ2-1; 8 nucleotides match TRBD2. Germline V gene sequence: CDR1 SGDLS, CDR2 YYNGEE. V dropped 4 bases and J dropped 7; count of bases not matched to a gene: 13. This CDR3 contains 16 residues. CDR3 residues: CASSPATLAAGNEQFF. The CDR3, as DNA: TGTGCCAGCAGCCCAGCCACACTAGCGGCGGGAAATGAGCAGTTCTTC.

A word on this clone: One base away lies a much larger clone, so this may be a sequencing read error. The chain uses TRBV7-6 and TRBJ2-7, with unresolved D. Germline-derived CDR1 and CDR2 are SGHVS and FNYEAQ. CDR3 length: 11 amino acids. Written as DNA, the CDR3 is TGTGCCAGCAGCTCCTCCTCCGAGCAGTACTTC. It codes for CASSSSSEQYF.

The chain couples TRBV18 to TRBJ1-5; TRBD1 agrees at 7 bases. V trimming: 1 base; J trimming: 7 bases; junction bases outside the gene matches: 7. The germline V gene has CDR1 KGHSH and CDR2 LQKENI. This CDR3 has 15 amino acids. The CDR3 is CASSPQGAPGQPQHF. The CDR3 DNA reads TGTGCCAGCTCACCACAGGGGGCACCGGGGCAGCCCCAGCATTTT.

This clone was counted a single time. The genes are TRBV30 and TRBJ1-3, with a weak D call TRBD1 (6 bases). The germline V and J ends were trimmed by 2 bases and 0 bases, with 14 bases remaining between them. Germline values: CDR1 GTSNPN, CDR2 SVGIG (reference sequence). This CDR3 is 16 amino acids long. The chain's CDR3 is CAWSLTGSNSGNTIYF. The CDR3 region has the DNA TGTGCCTGGAGTCTTACAGGGTCAAACTCTGGAAACACCATATATTTT.

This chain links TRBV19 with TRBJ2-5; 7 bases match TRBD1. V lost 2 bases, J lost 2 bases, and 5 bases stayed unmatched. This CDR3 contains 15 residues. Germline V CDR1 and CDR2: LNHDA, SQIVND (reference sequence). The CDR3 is CASSIMGQNQETQYF. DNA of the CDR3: TGTGCCAGTAGTATAATGGGACAGAATCAAGAGACCCAGTACTTC.

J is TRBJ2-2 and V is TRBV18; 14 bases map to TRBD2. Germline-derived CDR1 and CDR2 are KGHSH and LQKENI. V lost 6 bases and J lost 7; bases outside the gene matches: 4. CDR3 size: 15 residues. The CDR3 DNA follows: TGTGCCAGCTCTCTGGGACTAGCGGGAGACGGGGAGCTGTTTTTT. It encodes CASSLGLAGDGELFF.

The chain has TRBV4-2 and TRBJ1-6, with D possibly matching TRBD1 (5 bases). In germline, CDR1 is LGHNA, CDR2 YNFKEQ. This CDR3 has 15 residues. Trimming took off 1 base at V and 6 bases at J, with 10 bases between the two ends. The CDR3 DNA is TGTGCCAGCAGCCAAGTGCGGCAGGGTAATTCACCCCTCCACTTT. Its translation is CASSQVRQGNSPLHF.

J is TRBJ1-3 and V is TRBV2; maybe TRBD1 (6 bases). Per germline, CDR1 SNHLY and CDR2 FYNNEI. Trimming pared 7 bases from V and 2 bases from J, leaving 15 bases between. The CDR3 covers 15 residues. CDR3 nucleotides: TGTGCCAGCACGTCGAGGGGGATTACTGGAAACACCATATATTTT. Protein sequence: CASTSRGITGNTIYF. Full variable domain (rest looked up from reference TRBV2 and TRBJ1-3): EPEVTQTPSHQVTQMGQEVILRCVPISNHLYFYWYRQILGQKVEFLVSFYNNEISEKSEIFDDQFSVERPDGSNFTLKIRSTKLEDSAMYFCASTSRGITGNTIYFGEGSWLTVV.

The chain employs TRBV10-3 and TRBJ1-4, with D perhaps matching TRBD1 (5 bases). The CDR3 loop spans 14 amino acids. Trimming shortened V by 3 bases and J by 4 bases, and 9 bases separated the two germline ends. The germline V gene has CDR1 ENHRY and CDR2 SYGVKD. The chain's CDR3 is CAISERGDNEKLFF. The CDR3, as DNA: TGTGCCATCAGTGAACGGGGGGATAATGAAAAACTGTTTTTT.

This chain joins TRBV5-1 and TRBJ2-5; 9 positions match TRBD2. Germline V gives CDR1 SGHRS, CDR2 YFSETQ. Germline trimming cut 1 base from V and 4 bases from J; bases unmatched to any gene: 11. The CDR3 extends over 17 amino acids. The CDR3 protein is CASSLLSGGRQLETQYF. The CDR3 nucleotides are TGCGCCAGCAGCTTGCTTAGCGGGGGCCGCCAATTAGAGACCCAGTACTTC.

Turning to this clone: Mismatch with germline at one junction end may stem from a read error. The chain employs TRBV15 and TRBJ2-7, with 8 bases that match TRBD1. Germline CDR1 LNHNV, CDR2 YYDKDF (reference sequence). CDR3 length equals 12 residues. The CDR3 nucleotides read TGTGCCACCAGCAGAGATTGGGACAGGCAAGACTTC. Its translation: CATSRDWDRQDF.

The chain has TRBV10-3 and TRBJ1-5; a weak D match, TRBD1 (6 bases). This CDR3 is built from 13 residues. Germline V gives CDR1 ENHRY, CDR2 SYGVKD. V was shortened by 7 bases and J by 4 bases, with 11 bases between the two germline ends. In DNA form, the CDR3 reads TGTGCCATCACCAGACAGGAGAATCAGCCCCAGCATTTT. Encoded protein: CAITRQENQPQHF.

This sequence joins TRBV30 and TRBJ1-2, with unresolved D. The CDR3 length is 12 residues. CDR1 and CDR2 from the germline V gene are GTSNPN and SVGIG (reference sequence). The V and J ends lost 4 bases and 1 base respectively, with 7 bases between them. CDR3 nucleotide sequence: TGTGCCTGGACGGAAAGTAACTATGGCTACACCTTC. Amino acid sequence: CAWTESNYGYTF.

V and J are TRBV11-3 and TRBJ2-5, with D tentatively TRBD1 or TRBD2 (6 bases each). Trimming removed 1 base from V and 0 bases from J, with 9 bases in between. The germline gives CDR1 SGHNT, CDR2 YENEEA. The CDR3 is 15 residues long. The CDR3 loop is CASSLGGGYQETQYF. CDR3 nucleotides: TGTGCCAGCAGCTTAGGAGGGGGGTACCAAGAGACCCAGTACTTC.

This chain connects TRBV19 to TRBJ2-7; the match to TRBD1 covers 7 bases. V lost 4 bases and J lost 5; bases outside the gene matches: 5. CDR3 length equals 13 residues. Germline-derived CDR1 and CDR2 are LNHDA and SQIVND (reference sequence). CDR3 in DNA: TGTGCCAGTAGTAACCAGGGGGTTCACGAGCAGTACTTC. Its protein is CASSNQGVHEQYF.

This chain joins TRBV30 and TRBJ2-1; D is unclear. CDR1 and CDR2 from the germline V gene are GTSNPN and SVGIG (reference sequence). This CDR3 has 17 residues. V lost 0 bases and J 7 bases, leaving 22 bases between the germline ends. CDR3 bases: TGTGCCTGGAGTGTACCTTGGACCCAAAGAGCCGAAAATGAGCAGTTCTTC. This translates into CAWSVPWTQRAENEQFF.

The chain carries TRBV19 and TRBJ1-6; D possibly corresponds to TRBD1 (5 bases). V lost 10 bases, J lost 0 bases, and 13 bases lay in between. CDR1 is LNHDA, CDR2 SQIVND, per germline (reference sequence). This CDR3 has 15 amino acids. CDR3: CATREGSSYNSPLHF. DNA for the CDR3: TGTGCCACCAGGGAGGGGAGCTCCTATAATTCACCCCTCCACTTT.

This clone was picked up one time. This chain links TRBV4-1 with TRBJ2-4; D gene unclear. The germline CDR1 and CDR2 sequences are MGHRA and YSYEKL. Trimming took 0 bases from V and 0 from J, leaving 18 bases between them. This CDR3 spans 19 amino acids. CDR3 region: CASSQDSWAGALAKNIQYF. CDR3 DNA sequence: TGCGCCAGCAGCCAAGATAGTTGGGCAGGAGCCCTAGCCAAAAACATTCAGTACTTC.

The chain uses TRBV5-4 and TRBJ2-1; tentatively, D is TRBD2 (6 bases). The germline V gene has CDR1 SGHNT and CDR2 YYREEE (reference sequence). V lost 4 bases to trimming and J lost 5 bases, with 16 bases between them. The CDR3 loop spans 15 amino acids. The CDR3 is CASSPGRDLHNEQFF. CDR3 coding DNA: TGTGCCAGCAGCCCCGGGCGGGACCTACACAATGAGCAGTTCTTC.

CDR3 bases: TGTGCCAGCAGTTCCGGACAGGCCTACAATGAGCAGTTCTTC. Its translation: CASSSGQAYNEQFF. The chain uses TRBV28 and TRBJ2-1; 7 positions match TRBD1. Germline loops: CDR1 MDHEN, CDR2 SYDVKM. CDR3 size: 14 residues. V lost 4 bases to trimming and J lost 2 bases; unmatched junction nucleotides: 2.

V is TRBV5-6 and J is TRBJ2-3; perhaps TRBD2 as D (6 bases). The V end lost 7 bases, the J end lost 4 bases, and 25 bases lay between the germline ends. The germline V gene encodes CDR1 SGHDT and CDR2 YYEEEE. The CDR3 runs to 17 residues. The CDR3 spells CASVRSWTTPFADTQYF. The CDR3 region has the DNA TGTGCCAGCGTCCGAAGTTGGACTACCCCATTTGCAGATACGCAGTATTTT.

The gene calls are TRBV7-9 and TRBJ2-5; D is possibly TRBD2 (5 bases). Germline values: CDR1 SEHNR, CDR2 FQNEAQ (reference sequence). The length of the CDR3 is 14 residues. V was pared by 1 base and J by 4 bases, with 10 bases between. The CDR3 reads CASSLEGVRETQYF. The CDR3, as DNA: TGTGCCAGCAGCTTAGAGGGAGTAAGAGAGACCCAGTACTTC. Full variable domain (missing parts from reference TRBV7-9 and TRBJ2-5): DTGVSQNPRHKITKRGQNVTFRCDPISEHNRLYWYRQTLGQGPEFLTYFQNEAQLEKSRLLSDRFSAERPKGSFSTLEIQRTEQGDSAMYLCASSLEGVRETQYFGPGTRLLVL.

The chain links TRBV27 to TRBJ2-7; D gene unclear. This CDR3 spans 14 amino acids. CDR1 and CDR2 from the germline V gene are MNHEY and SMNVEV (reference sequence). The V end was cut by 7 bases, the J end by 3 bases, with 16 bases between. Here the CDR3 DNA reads TGTGCCAGCAAGTCCGCAGGTTACGACTACGAGCAGTACTTC. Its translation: CASKSAGYDYEQYF.

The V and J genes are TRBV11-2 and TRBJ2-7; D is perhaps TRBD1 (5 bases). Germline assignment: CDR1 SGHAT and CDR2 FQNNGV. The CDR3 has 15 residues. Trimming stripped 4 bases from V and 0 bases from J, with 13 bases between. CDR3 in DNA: TGTGCCAGCAGCTCTATACGACAGAGCTCCTACGAGCAGTACTTC. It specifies CASSSIRQSSYEQYF.

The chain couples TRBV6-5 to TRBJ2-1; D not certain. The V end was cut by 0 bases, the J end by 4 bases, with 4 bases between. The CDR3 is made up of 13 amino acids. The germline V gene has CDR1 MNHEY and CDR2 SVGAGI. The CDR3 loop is CASSYSHYNEQFF. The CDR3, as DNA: TGTGCCAGCAGTTACTCTCATTACAATGAGCAGTTCTTC.

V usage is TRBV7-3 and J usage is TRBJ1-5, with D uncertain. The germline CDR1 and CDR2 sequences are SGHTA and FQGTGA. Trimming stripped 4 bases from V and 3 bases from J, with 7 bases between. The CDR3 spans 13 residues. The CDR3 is CASSSGFNQPQHF. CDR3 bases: TGTGCCAGCAGCTCGGGCTTCAATCAGCCCCAGCATTTT.